This passage covers 2 T cell receptor beta chains from one sample sequenced in a study of blood T cell repertoires in COVID-19 (dated by TCRdb to 2018 to 2020). Library creation used the immunoSEQ multiplex PCR assay. Here the immuneACCESS table is served through TCRdb, limited to in-frame sequences with V and J called. Missing clones are a known gap in these copies; in checked studies unresolved V genes cover under half, and the rest lacks a known reason. The sample data list some 120,000 clones, and 84% of these were observed just once. Around an eighth of the sample lies in the top ten. The sequenced sample consisted of peripheral blood. These receptors came from a woman in her 30s who had recovered from COVID-19.

The chain recombines TRBV23-1 with TRBJ2-5, with D possibly TRBD2 on 6 matching bases. TRBV23-1 is designated an ORF whose function remains uncertain. There are 19 residues in the CDR3. V was clipped by 2 bases and J by 5 bases, with 27 bases between them. CDR3 DNA sequence: TGCGCCAGCAGTCAAAAACTCGGGGGTTTAGGACCAATGAATGAGACCCAGTACTTC. It encodes CASSQKLGGLGPMNETQYF.

The J gene is TRBJ2-1, the V gene TRBV19; D not certain. Trimming took off 3 bases at V and 9 bases at J, with 15 bases between the two ends. The CDR3 sequence is 14 residues long. Germline V lookup: CDR1 LNHDA, CDR2 SQIVND (reference sequence). The chain's CDR3 is CASSMRGSYVEQFF. CDR3 bases: TGTGCCAGTAGTATGAGAGGCAGCTACGTTGAGCAGTTCTTC. Full variable domain (outside the CDR3, taken from reference TRBV19 and TRBJ2-1): DGGITQSPKYLFRKEGQNVTLSCEQNLNHDAMYWYRQDPGQGLRLIYYSQIVNDFQKGDIAEGYSVSREKKESFPLTVTSAQKNPTAFYLCASSMRGSYVEQFFGPGTRLTVL.